The rows below give T cell receptor beta chains drawn from one sample of a study of cytomegalovirus exposure and HLA in healthy donors. The method was immunoSEQ multiplex PCR; TCRdb's version includes in-frame clones alone and lacks a portion of them. The sample records about 140,000 clones, approximately 80% being singletons. Sequencing was carried out using PBMCs. All receptors come from a woman between 18 and 29 years old in good health and CMV-seropositive. CDR3s include the opening cysteine and the closing phenylalanine or tryptophan. A D gene is named only where the DNA matches it firmly. Where a row states a size, it is once, few, many or the class of an expanded clone; other rows omit it.

NA,TRBD1,TRBJ2-2,TRBV6-1,TGTGCCAGCACCCGGACAGGGGACACCGGGGAGCTGTTTTTT,CASTRTGDTGELFF
NA,NA,TRBJ1-4,TRBV20-1,TGCAGTGCTAGAAAGGGGATGCTGTTTTTT,CSARKGMLFF
NA,TRBD2,TRBJ2-3,TRBV19,TGTGCCAGTAGTACCGGGGGGAGCACAGATACGCAGTATTTT,CASSTGGSTDTQYF
NA,TRBD1,TRBJ1-2,TRBV19,TGTGCCAGCAGTATTGGGGCGGCACAGGGGGGGCGCGGCTACACCTTC,CASSIGAAQGGRGYTF
NA,TRBD1,TRBJ1-2,TRBV2,TGTGCCAGCAGTCACAGGGGGGATGGCTATGGCTACACCTTC,CASSHRGDGYGYTF
NA,TRBD1,TRBJ1-1,TRBV28,TGTGCCAGCAGTTTATTAGGGGGCTCTGCTTTCTTT,CASSLLGGSAFF
NA,NA,TRBJ1-6,TRBV4-3,TGCGCCAGCAGCCAAGATTACGGGGTCGTGGCGAGGCCCCTCCACTTT,CASSQDYGVVARPLHF
NA,NA,TRBJ1-1,TRBV25-1,TGTGCCAGCAGTGGGGCGAACACTGAAGCTTTCTTT,CASSGANTEAFF
NA,NA,TRBJ2-3,TRBV7-6,TGTGCCAGCAGCCCAGGTCCTAGCACAGATACGCAGTATTTT,CASSPGPSTDTQYF
NA,NA,TRBJ2-7,TRBV6-6,TGTGCCAGCAGTTACTCGACAGCGACCTACGAGCAGTACTTC,CASSYSTATYEQYF
NA,NA,TRBJ1-2,TRBV10-3,TGTGCCATCAGTGAGGGCCAGGGCGGTGGCTACACCTTC,CAISEGQGGGYTF
NA,NA,TRBJ1-1,TRBV27,TGTGCCAGCCAAGAACAGGGCCGGGCCCGGGCTTTCTTT,CASQEQGRARAFF
NA,NA,TRBJ1-5,TRBV30,TGTGCCTGGTCTGCCGGGACTGGAAATCAGCCCCAGCATTTT,CAWSAGTGNQPQHF
NA,TRBD2,TRBJ2-2,TRBV7-2,TGTGCCAGCAGTCCTAGCGGGGTGGGGACCGGGGAGCTGTTTTTT,CASSPSGVGTGELFF
NA,TRBD2,TRBJ2-1,TRBV14,TGTGCCAGCAGAGGACTAGCGGTAAATGAGCAGTTCTTC,CASRGLAVNEQFF
once,TRBD1,TRBJ1-1,TRBV18,TGTGCCAGCTCACCAATGGCACAGGGGACTGAAGCTTTCTTT,CASSPMAQGTEAFF
once,NA,TRBJ1-4,TRBV15,TGTGCCACCAGCAGAGATAGGGACACGCTTGATGAAAAACTGTTTTTT,CATSRDRDTLDEKLFF
NA,TRBD1,TRBJ1-1,TRBV19,TGTGCCTCGCGGGACAGGACTACTGAAGCTTTCTTT,CASRDRTTEAFF
NA,NA,TRBJ2-2,TRBV5-1,TGCGCCAGCAGCGGAATGACAGAAACCGGGGAGCTGTTTTTT,CASSGMTETGELFF
NA,NA,TRBJ2-3,TRBV11-1,TGTGCCAGCAGCTTAGATGGAAGCGGGCGACGACTTACGCAGTATTTT,CASSLDGSGRRLTQYF
NA,NA,TRBJ2-7,TRBV11-3,TGTGCCAGCAGCTCCAACCGGGTAACCGACGAGCAGTACTTC,CASSSNRVTDEQYF
NA,NA,TRBJ1-2,TRBV19,TGTGCCAGTAGTTATGTAGGGGACTATGGCTACACCTTC,CASSYVGDYGYTF
NA,TRBD1,TRBJ2-1,TRBV25-1,TGTGCCAGCAGTGGGGTTGGGGGACAGGGAAACAATGAGCAGTTCTTC,CASSGVGGQGNNEQFF
once,NA,TRBJ1-4,TRBV28,TGTGCCAGCAGCACCGGGACATCTGAAAAACTGTTTTTT,CASSTGTSEKLFF
NA,NA,TRBJ2-1,TRBV20-1,TGCAGTGCTACTAGAAACAATGAGCAGTTCTTC,CSATRNNEQFF
few,NA,TRBJ2-1,TRBV27,TGTGCCAGCAGTGCACAGGGATTCAATGAGCAGTTCTTC,CASSAQGFNEQFF
once,NA,TRBJ1-5,TRBV30,TGTGCCTCCGCCGATGGGCTAAATCAGCCCCAGCATTTT,CASADGLNQPQHF
few,TRBD2,TRBJ2-1,TRBV7-6,TGTGCCAGCAGCTGGGGGACTAGCGGGGGGGCCTATGAGCAGTTCTTC,CASSWGTSGGAYEQFF
once,NA,TRBJ2-3,TRBV6-5,TGTGCCAGCAGTGGGCAGGGAAGAACAGATACGCAGTATTTT,CASSGQGRTDTQYF
once,TRBD1,TRBJ1-2,TRBV6-1,TGTGCCAGCAGCCTGCCAGACAGGGTGGAGGGCTACACCTTC,CASSLPDRVEGYTF
NA,TRBD2,TRBJ2-1,TRBV4-3,TGCGCCAGCAGCCAAGACGCTCATCTAGCGGGGGACTACAATGAGCAGTTCTTC,CASSQDAHLAGDYNEQFF
NA,TRBD1,TRBJ2-2,TRBV12-5,TGTGCTAGTGGGACAGGGGGTGAGAGCACCGGGGAGCTGTTTTTT,CASGTGGESTGELFF
NA,NA,TRBJ2-1,TRBV27,TGTGCCAGCAGTTTTTCCCCAGGGGCGCGGTCCAATGAGCAGTTCTTC,CASSFSPGARSNEQFF
NA,TRBD2,TRBJ2-7,TRBV2,TGTGCCAGCGGAGGACTAGCGGGGACCGAGCAGTACTTC,CASGGLAGTEQYF
once,NA,TRBJ2-3,TRBV18,TGTGCCAGCTCTCTAGGGGCAGATACGCAGTATTTT,CASSLGADTQYF
NA,TRBD1,TRBJ2-7,TRBV18,TGTGCCAGCTCACTCCAGGGGGCGCAGAGAGGGGAGCAGTACTTC,CASSLQGAQRGEQYF
NA,NA,TRBJ1-3,TRBV4-1,TGCGCCAGCAGCCCCGCCCCAAGGAGCTCTGGAAACACCATATATTTT,CASSPAPRSSGNTIYF
NA,TRBD2,TRBJ2-1,TRBV11-2,TGTGCCAGCAGACCGCCTATAGCGGGGGAGCAGTTCTTC,CASRPPIAGEQFF
NA,TRBD2,TRBJ2-5,TRBV11-2,TGTGCCAGCAGGACGAGGACTAGCGGGGGGGCGGTCCGGGAGACCCAGTACTTC,CASRTRTSGGAVRETQYF
NA,TRBD1,TRBJ2-3,TRBV29-1,TGCAGCGTTGTGACAGGGGGAGGGAGGACAGATACGCAGTATTTT,CSVVTGGGRTDTQYF
NA,NA,TRBJ1-6,TRBV5-6,TGTGCCAGCAGCTTGGGTCCGAGTTCCAATTCACCCCTCCACTTT,CASSLGPSSNSPLHF
NA,TRBD1,TRBJ1-6,TRBV6-1,TGTGCCAGCAGTGAATATTCCGGGACAGGGAGTTCACCCCTCCACTTT,CASSEYSGTGSSPLHF
NA,TRBD2,TRBJ2-5,TRBV4-3,TGCGCCAGCTGGCCGGATGTATTTCGGACTAGCGGGGTAAGTCTCAGGGAGACCCAGTACTTC,CASWPDVFRTSGVSLRETQYF
many,NA,TRBJ1-2,TRBV6-1,TGTGCCAGCAGTGAAGCTTGGGAGGGACCCGAGGGGGGCTACACCTTC,CASSEAWEGPEGGYTF
NA,TRBD2,TRBJ2-7,TRBV30,TGTGCCTGGAGTGTCCAGCGGGGGCCAAAATACGGGCAGTACTTT,CAWSVQRGPKYGQYF
NA,NA,TRBJ1-4,TRBV6-1,TGTGCCAGCAGTGAAGGACTACGGGCAACTAATGAAAAACTGTTTTTT,CASSEGLRATNEKLFF
NA,NA,TRBJ1-4,TRBV2,TGTGCCAGCCGGGCGGGCGGGGATGAAAAACTGTTTTTT,CASRAGGDEKLFF
NA,TRBD1,TRBJ1-6,TRBV16,TGTGCCAGCAGCCGAACAGGGGTTATCAATTCACCCCTCCACTTT,CASSRTGVINSPLHF
NA,NA,TRBJ2-3,TRBV4-3,TGCGCCAGCAGCCAAGGTGGGGCGGGACTCAGCACAGATACGCAGTATTTT,CASSQGGAGLSTDTQYF
NA,TRBD1,TRBJ2-7,TRBV28,TGTGCCAGCAGCCAACGGGACAGGCGCTCCTACGAGCAGTACTTC,CASSQRDRRSYEQYF
NA,NA,TRBJ2-7,TRBV7-8,TGTGCCAGCAGCTTAAGGAGGTTAGAGCTTCTCGAGCAGTACTTC,CASSLRRLELLEQYF
NA,NA,TRBJ1-3,TRBV5-1,TGCGCCAGCAGCTTGGGGCCTAGCGGTTCCAGAGACACCATATATTTT,CASSLGPSGSRDTIYF
NA,TRBD1,TRBJ1-1,TRBV2,TGTGCCAGCAGGAGACAGGGGGCGAGGACTGAAGCTTTCTTT,CASRRQGARTEAFF
NA,NA,TRBJ2-1,TRBV7-2,TGTGCCAGCAGCGTCCAGGGGCTAAGCTCCTACAATGAGCAGTTCTTC,CASSVQGLSSYNEQFF
NA,TRBD2,TRBJ2-3,TRBV9,TGTGCCAGCAGCAATGACCGGGACTACGGGACAGATACGCAGTATTTT,CASSNDRDYGTDTQYF
NA,TRBD2,TRBJ2-5,TRBV7-2,TGTGCCAGCAGCTCTAGCGGGGGGGCGGGCGAGGAGACCCAGTACTTC,CASSSSGGAGEETQYF
NA,TRBD1,TRBJ1-1,TRBV19,TGTGCCAGTAGTATTAGGTCAGGGGGCGCGGGCACTGAAGCTTTCTTT,CASSIRSGGAGTEAFF